Shown below are 26 T cell receptor beta chains from a single sample sequenced in a study of technical replicates of blood from several donors. Method: immunoSEQ multiplex PCR; TCRdb's copy keeps in-frame clones and lacks some. The repertoire holds about 89,000 clones, with around 95% as singletons. Sequencing was performed on T cells isolated from PBMCs. The receptors were gathered from a human donor in good health.

The chain has TRBV7-9 and TRBJ1-4; possible D gene TRBD1, 6 bases. Germline V gives CDR1 SEHNR, CDR2 FQNEAQ (reference sequence). V was cut by 5 bases and J by 4 bases, with 14 bases left in between. The CDR3 is made up of 15 amino acids. CDR3 sequence reads: CASSLGQLYNEKLFF. CDR3 bases: TGTGCCAGCAGCCTGGGACAACTCTATAATGAAAAACTGTTTTTT.

The chain recombines TRBV19 with TRBJ2-5; 8 bases align to TRBD1. The ends lost 5 bases at V and 5 bases at J; junction bases unmatched: 10. This CDR3 is 15 amino acids long. Germline CDR1 reads LNHDA; CDR2 reads SQIVND (reference sequence). CDR3 sequence reads: CASSVGQGRLETQYF. As DNA, the CDR3 is TGTGCCAGTAGTGTAGGACAGGGCCGGTTGGAGACCCAGTACTTC.

As concerns this clone: Other DNA sequences in this sample translate to the same CDR3. J is TRBJ1-5 and V is TRBV7-9; no reliable D call. The CDR3 spans 12 residues. Germline CDR1 is SEHNR and CDR2 is FQNEAQ (reference sequence). The V and J ends lost 1 base and 5 bases respectively, with 3 bases between them. CDR3 coding DNA: TGTGCCAGCAGCTTAGGAGATCAGCCCCAGCATTTT. Its protein is CASSLGDQPQHF.

The V and J genes are TRBV7-9 and TRBJ2-1; D perhaps matches TRBD2 (6 bases). Germline CDR1 is SEHNR and CDR2 is FQNEAQ (reference sequence). The CDR3 covers 14 residues. Trimming removed 2 bases from V and 8 bases from J, with 13 bases in between. In nucleotides, the CDR3 is TGTGCCAGCAGCTTAACACTAGCTGTTGATGAGCAGTTCTTC. This codes for CASSLTLAVDEQFF.

The chain has TRBV5-1 and TRBJ2-5; weak D call: TRBD2 (5 bases). V was cut by 5 bases and J by 5 bases, with 16 bases left in between. This CDR3 comprises 14 residues. Germline V gives CDR1 SGHRS, CDR2 YFSETQ. CDR3 in DNA: TGCGCCAGCAGGGAGGTTCTAATCTCGGAGACCCAGTACTTC. Its translation is CASREVLISETQYF.

The J gene is TRBJ1-1, the V gene TRBV15; no reliable D call. The ends were cut back, 2 bases at V and 0 bases at J, with 7 bases in the middle. The germline V gene has CDR1 LNHNV and CDR2 YYDKDF (reference sequence). CDR3 size: 14 residues. The CDR3 protein is CATSRFSVNTEAFF. For the CDR3, the DNA is TGTGCCACCAGCAGATTCTCAGTGAACACTGAAGCTTTCTTT.

The V and J genes are TRBV6-5 and TRBJ2-5, with D possibly matching TRBD2 (6 bases). Germline V gives CDR1 MNHEY, CDR2 SVGAGI. V was pared by 6 bases and J by 5 bases, with 10 bases between. The CDR3 runs to 12 residues. The DNA of the CDR3 is TGTGCCAGCAGCACCGGGGGTGAGACCCAGTACTTC. This encodes CASSTGGETQYF.

This clone was recorded only once. This rearrangement joins TRBV5-1 to TRBJ1-2; D gene ambiguous. The V gene lost 0 bases and the J gene lost 2 bases, with 5 bases spanning the gap. CDR3 size: 13 residues. CDR1 and CDR2 (germline): SGHRS, YFSETQ. The CDR3 DNA is TGCGCCAGCAGCTTGGGGCAGAACTATGGCTACACCTTC. Protein product: CASSLGQNYGYTF. Full variable domain (rest looked up from reference TRBV5-1 and TRBJ1-2): KAGVTQTPRYLIKTRGQQVTLSCSPISGHRSVSWYQQTPGQGLQFLFEYFSETQRNKGNFPGRFSGRQFSNSRSEMNVSTLELGDSALYLCASSLGQNYGYTFGSGTRLTVV.

The gene calls are TRBV5-1 and TRBJ1-2; 9 bases are shared with TRBD1. The CDR3 covers 15 residues. The germline V gene encodes CDR1 SGHRS and CDR2 YFSETQ. V shed 2 bases, J shed 7 bases, and the junction held 9 bases outside the gene matches. The CDR3 sequence is CASSLPGQGAGGYTF. CDR3 DNA: TGCGCCAGCAGCTTACCGGGACAGGGAGCCGGTGGCTACACCTTC.

The J gene is TRBJ2-5, the V gene TRBV7-6; D gene uncertain. Germline assignment: CDR1 SGHVS and CDR2 FNYEAQ. Trimming left V 5 bases short and J 0 bases short, with 10 bases between. This CDR3 has 14 amino acids. The CDR3 is CASSHEEYQETQYF. As DNA, the CDR3 is TGTGCCAGCAGCCACGAAGAGTACCAAGAGACCCAGTACTTC.

This clone was counted a single time. A junction boundary mismatches the germline segment, possibly from a read error. This chain uses TRBV15 with TRBJ2-1, with TRBD2 identical over 14 bases. CDR3 length: 16 residues. From germline, CDR1 is LNHNV and CDR2 YYDKDF (reference sequence). The chain's CDR3 is CATRRGTSGSEAEQFF. CDR3 nucleotides: TGTGCCACCCGCAGAGGGACTAGCGGGAGTGAGGCTGAGCAGTTCTTC.

This chain's CDR3 is CASSQDHGRGLYEQYF. Written as DNA, the CDR3 is TGTGCCAGCAGCCAAGATCACGGCAGGGGTCTCTACGAGCAGTACTTC. The V gene is TRBV4-2, the J gene TRBJ2-7; a possible D gene is TRBD1 (6 bases). Germline CDR1 reads LGHNA; CDR2 reads YNFKEQ. Trimming removed 0 bases from V and 3 bases from J, with 15 bases in between. This CDR3 has 16 amino acids.

A single count supports this clone. This chain joins TRBV18 and TRBJ2-7, with a tentative D call TRBD1 (6 bases). Trimming took off 3 bases at V and 9 bases at J, with 21 bases between the two ends. The CDR3 spans 15 residues. From germline, CDR1 is KGHSH and CDR2 LQKENI. The chain's CDR3 is CASSPDRTHRLAQYF. The CDR3 DNA reads TGTGCCAGCTCACCCGACAGGACCCACCGTCTTGCGCAGTACTTC. Full variable domain (missing parts from reference TRBV18 and TRBJ2-7): NAGVMQNPRHLVRRRGQEARLRCSPMKGHSHVYWYRQLPEEGLKFMVYLQKENIIDESGMPKERFSAEFPKEGPSILRIQQVVRGDSAAYFCASSPDRTHRLAQYFGPGTRLTVT.

The chain combines TRBV27 with TRBJ1-3, with TRBD1 as a possible D gene (5 bases). V was cut by 2 bases and J by 8 bases, with 16 bases left in between. The CDR3 contains 15 residues. Germline V gives CDR1 MNHEY, CDR2 SMNVEV (reference sequence). The CDR3 loop reads CASSLEGRWGDTIYF. CDR3 bases: TGTGCCAGCAGTTTAGAAGGCCGTTGGGGGGACACCATATATTTT.

The chain carries TRBV28 and TRBJ2-7; 8 bases match TRBD1. CDR1 and CDR2 from the germline V gene are MDHEN and SYDVKM. CDR3 size: 14 residues. Germline trimming cut 3 bases from V and 7 bases from J; bases unmatched to any gene: 8. CDR3 sequence: CASSFDLRGREQYF. DNA for the CDR3: TGTGCCAGCAGTTTTGATCTCAGGGGGCGGGAGCAGTACTTC.

The J gene is TRBJ2-5, the V gene TRBV9; 7 positions agree with TRBD2. Germline V gives CDR1 SGDLS, CDR2 YYNGEE. Trimming removed 4 bases from V and 2 bases from J; junction bases left unmatched: 11. The CDR3 spans 16 residues. CDR3 amino acids: CASSLGGSGIQETQYF. The DNA for the CDR3 is TGTGCCAGCAGCTTAGGCGGGAGCGGGATACAAGAGACCCAGTACTTC.

The chain uses TRBV18 and TRBJ1-1; no clear D gene. Trimming removed 3 bases at V and 4 bases at J, with 15 bases between. In germline, CDR1 is KGHSH, CDR2 LQKENI. The CDR3 has 15 residues. CDR3 nucleotides: TGTGCCAGCTCACCTCCGGGAGTGATGGGCACTGAAGCTTTCTTT. This encodes CASSPPGVMGTEAFF. Full variable domain (outside the CDR3, taken from reference TRBV18 and TRBJ1-1): NAGVMQNPRHLVRRRGQEARLRCSPMKGHSHVYWYRQLPEEGLKFMVYLQKENIIDESGMPKERFSAEFPKEGPSILRIQQVVRGDSAAYFCASSPPGVMGTEAFFGQGTRLTVV.

The genes are TRBV4-1 and TRBJ1-1; D might be TRBD1 (6 bases). CDR1 and CDR2 (germline): MGHRA, YSYEKL. The CDR3 covers 16 residues. Trimming took 4 bases from V and 1 from J, leaving 16 bases between them. This CDR3 is CASSRTPGHPNTEAFF. As DNA, the CDR3 is TGCGCCAGCAGCCGCACCCCGGGACACCCGAACACTGAAGCTTTCTTT.

This chain uses TRBV27 with TRBJ2-3, with a tentative D call TRBD2 (6 bases). V was cut by 3 bases and J by 3 bases, with 16 bases left in between. Germline V gene sequence: CDR1 MNHEY, CDR2 SMNVEV (reference sequence). The CDR3 covers 16 residues. The CDR3 DNA sequence: TGTGCCAGCAGTTTGCTCCCGAAAGGAGGGACAGATACGCAGTATTTT. It translates to CASSLLPKGGTDTQYF.

The genes are TRBV5-1 and TRBJ2-7; 13 nucleotides align to TRBD2. V dropped 2 bases and J dropped 3; count of bases not matched to a gene: 11. Per the germline V gene, CDR1 is SGHRS and CDR2 is YFSETQ. The CDR3 spans 18 residues. This chain's CDR3 is CASSFGLAGDPAIYEQYF. CDR3 DNA: TGCGCCAGCAGCTTTGGACTAGCGGGAGACCCAGCGATCTACGAGCAGTACTTC.

CDR3 loop: CASSLEDRGGLATQYF. The CDR3 bases are TGTGCCAGCAGCCTTGAGGACAGGGGAGGGTTGGCGACCCAGTACTTC. The chain carries TRBV5-4 and TRBJ2-5, with 9 bases identical to TRBD1. The CDR3 loop spans 16 amino acids. The germline gives CDR1 SGHNT, CDR2 YYREEE (reference sequence). V trimming: 4 bases; J trimming: 7 bases; junction bases outside the gene matches: 14.

The chain combines TRBV7-2 with TRBJ2-7; perhaps TRBD2 as D (5 bases). The V end was cut by 5 bases, the J end by 4 bases, with 18 bases between. Germline-derived CDR1 and CDR2 are SGHTA and FQGNSA. This CDR3 is built from 15 residues. CDR3 protein: CASSEPGIAKYEQYF. For the CDR3, the DNA is TGTGCCAGCAGCGAACCGGGGATCGCGAAATACGAGCAGTACTTC.

The chain joins TRBV5-5 to TRBJ2-3; D perhaps matches TRBD2 (6 bases). The CDR3 is 14 amino acids. V lost 4 bases to trimming and J lost 3 bases, with 12 bases between them. Germline V gene lookup returns CDR1 SGHKS and CDR2 YYEKEE (reference sequence). The CDR3 reads CASSLTGRTDTQYF. The CDR3 coding sequence is TGTGCCAGCAGCCTCACGGGGAGGACAGATACGCAGTATTTT.

V is TRBV5-8 and J is TRBJ2-6; D might be TRBD2 (5 bases). Germline V gene data show CDR1 as SGHTS and CDR2 as YDEGEE. This CDR3 comprises 16 residues. V was pared by 0 bases and J by 4 bases, with 11 bases between. CDR3 in amino acids: CASSLGWTYGANVLTF. CDR3 DNA: TGTGCCAGCAGCTTGGGATGGACTTACGGGGCCAACGTCCTGACTTTC. Filled out from reference TRBV5-8 and TRBJ2-6, the complete variable domain reads EAGVTQSPTHLIKTRGQQATLRCSPISGHTSVYWYQQALGLGLQFLLWYDEGEERNRGNFPPRFSGRQFPNYSSELNVNALELEDSALYLCASSLGWTYGANVLTFGAGSRLTVL.

The genes are TRBV9 and TRBJ2-5, with TRBD1 matching over 7 bases. The germline V gene has CDR1 SGDLS and CDR2 YYNGEE. The V segment lost 7 bases and the J segment 5 bases; nucleotides outside the gene matches: 8. This CDR3 has 13 amino acids. CDR3 nucleotides: TGTGCCAGCGGGTTAGGGGGCGATGAGACCCAGTACTTC. This gives the protein CASGLGGDETQYF.

This chain uses TRBV4-2 with TRBJ2-7; perhaps TRBD2 as D (5 bases). Germline V gene sequence: CDR1 LGHNA, CDR2 YNFKEQ. Deletions cut 1 base from V and 2 bases from J, with 9 bases between. This CDR3 has 14 amino acids. The CDR3 protein is CASSQGQEAYEQYF. CDR3 bases: TGTGCCAGCAGCCAAGGCCAGGAGGCCTACGAGCAGTACTTC.